The 17 T cell receptor beta chains given below trace back to one sample, sequenced in a study of PD-L1 blockade in urothelial cancer. As to time point: peripheral blood 6 weeks after treatment start. TCRdb's table, derived via immunoSEQ multiplex PCR, lists solely in-frame clones and lacks some. This sample yields about 120,000 clones, of which approximately 90% are seen a single time; around 1.7% belongs to the top ten. The starting material was PBMCs, obtained around atezolizumab (anti-PD-L1) treatment. All receptors derive from a man in his sixties with urothelial cancer.

This clone was detected only once. The chain combines TRBV7-2 with TRBJ1-2; D possibly corresponds to TRBD1 (6 bases). This CDR3 comprises 15 residues. CDR1 SGHTA and CDR2 FQGNSA come from the germline V gene. Trimming removed 3 bases from V and 2 bases from J, with 13 bases in between. CDR3 in amino acids: CASSFQPDSNYGYTF. The CDR3 DNA is TGTGCCAGCAGCTTTCAGCCGGACAGCAACTATGGCTACACCTTC.

The table lists this clone with a few counts. The chain joins TRBV7-2 to TRBJ1-1; no clear D gene. This CDR3 comprises 16 residues. Trimming took off 5 bases at V and 4 bases at J, with 20 bases between the two ends. Germline values: CDR1 SGHTA, CDR2 FQGNSA. This CDR3 is CASSRFPRTRSTEAFF. The CDR3 DNA follows: TGTGCCAGCAGCCGATTCCCCCGTACTAGGAGCACTGAAGCTTTCTTT.

The chain uses TRBV4-1 and TRBJ2-5; the D gene is possibly TRBD2 (6 bases). Trimming left V 0 bases short and J 9 bases short, with 14 bases between. The CDR3 has 14 amino acids. Germline CDR1 MGHRA, CDR2 YSYEKL. CDR3 DNA: TGCGCCAGCAGCCAAGAACGCGCGGGGAGACCCCAGTACTTC. This gives the protein CASSQERAGRPQYF.

The CDR3 sequence: CASISTGQVVNEQFF. In DNA, the CDR3 is TGTGCCAGCATCTCTACGGGACAGGTGGTCAATGAGCAGTTCTTC. The gene calls are TRBV7-9 and TRBJ2-1, with 8 positions matching TRBD1. With V trimmed by 7 bases and J by 6 bases, 11 bases remained unmatched. The germline CDR1 and CDR2 sequences are SEHNR and FQNEAQ (reference sequence). The length of the CDR3 is 15 residues.

This clone was found once. CDR3 amino acids: CATTDSQETQYF. CDR3 coding DNA: TGTGCCACCACAGACAGTCAAGAGACCCAGTACTTC. This chain uses TRBV10-3 with TRBJ2-5; weak D call: TRBD1 (5 bases). CDR3 length equals 12 residues. With 10 bases removed from V and 2 bases from J, the gap between germline ends came to 11 bases. In germline, CDR1 is ENHRY, CDR2 SYGVKD.

The genes are TRBV5-4 and TRBJ2-5; 8 nucleotides align to TRBD1. CDR3 size: 16 residues. CDR1 and CDR2 from the germline V gene are SGHNT and YYREEE (reference sequence). J gave up 5 bases and V 3 bases, and 12 bases lay outside the gene matches. In DNA form, the CDR3 reads TGTGCCAGCAGCTCTTCCGGGACAGGAGGGTCCGAGACCCAGTACTTC. It translates to CASSSSGTGGSETQYF.

The chain carries TRBV6-5 and TRBJ1-2, with TRBD1 identical over 9 bases. The V gene end was trimmed by 0 bases and the J gene end by 2 bases; junction bases not matched to a gene: 1. Germline V CDR1 and CDR2: MNHEY, SVGAGI. There are 15 residues in the CDR3. As DNA, the CDR3 is TGTGCCAGCAGTTACTCTGGACAGGGGAACTATGGCTACACCTTC. Residues: CASSYSGQGNYGYTF.

This chain joins TRBV5-8 and TRBJ2-7, with 9 bases aligning to TRBD1. The CDR3 sequence is 14 residues long. Trimming cost V 3 bases and J 5 bases; bases outside gene matches: 6. Germline values: CDR1 SGHTS, CDR2 YDEGEE. CDR3 in amino acids: CASSSRTGDDEQYF. For the CDR3, the DNA is TGTGCCAGCAGCTCAAGGACAGGGGACGACGAGCAGTACTTC.

V is TRBV7-8 and J is TRBJ1-5; 12 bases align to TRBD1. CDR1 is SGHVS and CDR2 is FQNEAQ in the germline V gene. Trimming at V came to 3 bases and at J to 2 bases, leaving 11 bases not matched to a gene. The CDR3 is 19 amino acids. In DNA form, the CDR3 reads TGTGCCAGCAGCTTTACCGGGACAGGGGGCGCCGGGGGCAATCAGCCCCAGCATTTT. Residues: CASSFTGTGGAGGNQPQHF.

The CDR3 DNA reads as TGTGCCAGCACCTACGGGATCGGTAGCTACAATGAGCAGTTCTTC. It is translated as CASTYGIGSYNEQFF. The chain links TRBV13 to TRBJ2-1, with a tentative D call TRBD2 (5 bases). CDR1 and CDR2 (germline): PRHDT, FYEKMQ (reference sequence). There are 15 residues in the CDR3. Deletions cut 7 bases from V and 3 bases from J, with 16 bases between.

This clone came up a few times. This chain connects TRBV4-2 to TRBJ1-1; possible D gene TRBD1, 6 bases. The CDR3 spans 13 residues. The ends were cut back, 4 bases at V and 0 bases at J, with 6 bases in the middle. Germline assignment: CDR1 LGHNA and CDR2 YNFKEQ. This chain's CDR3 is CASSPGVNTEAFF. The CDR3 nucleotides read TGTGCCAGCAGCCCAGGGGTGAACACTGAAGCTTTCTTT.

The rearrangement joins TRBV9 to TRBJ2-2; the D gene is possibly TRBD2 (6 bases). The CDR3 totals 14 residues. Trimming pared 0 bases from V and 6 bases from J, leaving 9 bases between. In germline, CDR1 is SGDLS, CDR2 YYNGEE. CDR3 in amino acids: CASSVGGESGELFF. DNA for the CDR3: TGTGCCAGCAGCGTAGGGGGGGAGTCCGGGGAGCTGTTTTTT.

The count of this clone is one. This rearrangement joins TRBV19 to TRBJ1-5; a weak D match, TRBD1 (5 bases). The germline CDR1 and CDR2 sequences are LNHDA and SQIVND (reference sequence). This CDR3 comprises 15 residues. V was clipped by 5 bases and J by 2 bases, with 13 bases between them. In nucleotides, the CDR3 is TGTGCCAGTAGTCCCGGCGGAGGGGGCAATCAGCCCCAGCATTTT. Its translation is CASSPGGGGNQPQHF.

CDR3 loop: CASRPRRGQGYNEQFF. The CDR3 coding sequence is TGCGCCAGCAGGCCCCGCAGGGGGCAGGGTTACAATGAGCAGTTCTTC. The genes are TRBV5-1 and TRBJ2-1, with 8 bases fitting TRBD1. The CDR3 runs to 16 residues. Germline CDR1 and CDR2: SGHRS and YFSETQ. Trimming took 5 bases from V and 4 from J; bases not matched to a gene: 11.

The rearrangement uses TRBV27 and TRBJ2-3; possible D gene TRBD1, 5 bases. The germline V and J ends were trimmed by 7 bases and 3 bases, with 17 bases remaining between them. The CDR3 covers 15 residues. Germline V gene data show CDR1 as MNHEY and CDR2 as SMNVEV (reference sequence). Here the CDR3 DNA reads TGTGCCAGCAAAACCCAGGGTCTGTGGACAGATACGCAGTATTTT. Encoded protein: CASKTQGLWTDTQYF.

The sample holds a few counts of this clone. The CDR3 reads CASSLQAHTEAFF. The CDR3 DNA is TGCGCCAGCAGCTTGCAGGCGCACACTGAAGCTTTCTTT. The chain carries TRBV5-1 and TRBJ1-1; D not resolved. The CDR3 is 13 amino acids. Trimming removed 1 base from V and 3 bases from J, with 7 bases in between. CDR1 is SGHRS, CDR2 YFSETQ, per germline.

V and J are TRBV6-5 and TRBJ2-7; 12 bases line up with TRBD2. CDR3 length: 15 residues. CDR1 MNHEY and CDR2 SVGAGI come from the germline V gene. V trimming: 6 bases; J trimming: 2 bases; junction bases outside the gene matches: 5. CDR3 region: CASSRLAGEAYEQYF. The CDR3, as DNA: TGTGCCAGCAGCCGACTAGCGGGGGAAGCCTACGAGCAGTACTTC.